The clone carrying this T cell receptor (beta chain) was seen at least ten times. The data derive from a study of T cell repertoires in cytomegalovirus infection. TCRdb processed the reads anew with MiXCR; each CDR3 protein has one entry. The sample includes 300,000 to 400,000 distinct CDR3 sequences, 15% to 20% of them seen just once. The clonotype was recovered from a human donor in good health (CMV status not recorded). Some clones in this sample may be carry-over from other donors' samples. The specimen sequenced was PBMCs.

CDR3 in amino acids: CASTRPRGEGNQPQHF. The CDR3 DNA is TGTGCCAGCACCCGCCCCAGGGGGGAAGGGAATCAGCCCCAGCATTTT. This chain uses TRBV6-1 with TRBJ1-5, with TRBD1 identical over 7 bases. The CDR3 consists of 16 residues. The germline CDR1 and CDR2 sequences are MNHNS and SASEGT. V was pared by 7 bases and J by 4 bases, with 13 bases of the junction left unmatched.